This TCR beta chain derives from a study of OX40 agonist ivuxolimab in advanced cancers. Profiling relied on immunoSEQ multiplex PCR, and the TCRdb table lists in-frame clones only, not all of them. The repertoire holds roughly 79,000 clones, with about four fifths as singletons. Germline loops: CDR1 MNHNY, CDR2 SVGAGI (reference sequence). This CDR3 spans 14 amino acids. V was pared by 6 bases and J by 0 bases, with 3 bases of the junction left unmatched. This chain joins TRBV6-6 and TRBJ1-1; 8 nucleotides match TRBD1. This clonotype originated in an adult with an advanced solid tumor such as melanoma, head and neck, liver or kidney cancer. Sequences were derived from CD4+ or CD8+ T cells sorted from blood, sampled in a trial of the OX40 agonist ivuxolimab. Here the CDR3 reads CASRDRAMNTEAFF. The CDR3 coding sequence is TGTGCCAGCAGGGACAGGGCCATGAACACTGAAGCTTTCTTT.